This entry lists 23 T cell receptor beta chains sequenced from one sample in a study of T cells after yellow fever vaccination. Each CDR3 protein is one row after TCRdb ran MiXCR on the 5' RACE reads. The data contain over 150,000 distinct CDR3 sequences, approximately 6% of them seen just once; the ten biggest clones take up nearly 3%. The sample here was CD4+ T cells sorted from PBMCs, taken on the day of the first yellow fever vaccination. The source is a man aged 18 to 30 who received the YFV17D yellow fever vaccine.

At least ten counts were recorded for this clonotype. J is TRBJ2-7 and V is TRBV12-3 or TRBV12-4; no reliable D call. CDR3 length: 14 residues. Trimming cost V 3 bases and J 6 bases, with 15 bases left between them. CDR3 protein: CASSFFGRSSEQYF. CDR3 DNA: TGTGCCAGCAGTTTTTTCGGTCGGTCTAGCGAGCAGTACTTC.

Many counts were recorded for this clonotype. V usage is TRBV14 and J usage is TRBJ1-6; 9 bases are a match to TRBD1. J was trimmed by 8 bases and V by 2 bases; bases with no gene match: 4. Germline lookup yields CDR1 SGHDN and CDR2 FVKESK. The CDR3 has 15 residues. In DNA, the CDR3 is TGTGCCAGCAGCCAATGGGGACAGGGAGATTCACCCCTCCACTTT. The encoded protein is CASSQWGQGDSPLHF. Filled out from reference TRBV14 and TRBJ1-6, the complete variable domain reads EAGVTQFPSHSVIEKGQTVTLRCDPISGHDNLYWYRRVMGKEIKFLLHFVKESKQDESGMPNNRFLAERTGGTYSTLKVQPAELEDSGVYFCASSQWGQGDSPLHFGNGTRLTVT.

The sample holds many counts of this clonotype. CDR3 protein: CSAAVLAGGPQTQYF. The CDR3 nucleotides are TGCAGTGCTGCCGTTCTAGCGGGGGGTCCACAGACCCAGTACTTC. This chain links TRBV20-1 with TRBJ2-5; TRBD2 agrees at 11 bases. J gave up 6 bases and V 5 bases, and 11 bases lay outside the gene matches. Germline CDR1 and CDR2: DFQATT and SNEGSKA (reference sequence). The CDR3 sequence is 15 residues long.

This clonotype showed up many times. The J gene is TRBJ2-1, the V gene TRBV12-3 or TRBV12-4; a weak D match, TRBD2 (7 bases). The CDR3 has 20 amino acids. V was trimmed by 1 base and J by 0 bases, leaving 22 bases between them. CDR3 in DNA: TGTGCCAGCAGTTTAGGGTTTGGGGGGGCCGACTCCCTCTCCTACAATGAGCAGTTCTTC. Amino acid sequence: CASSLGFGGADSLSYNEQFF.

The chain uses TRBV7-9 and TRBJ1-2; a possible D gene is TRBD1 (5 bases). The germline CDR1 and CDR2 sequences are SEHNR and FQNEAQ (reference sequence). The CDR3 spans 15 residues. The V end lost 6 bases, the J end lost 4 bases, and 18 bases lay between the germline ends. The CDR3 loop reads CASRPYGGSTYGYTF. The DNA for the CDR3 is TGTGCCAGCAGGCCTTATGGGGGATCCACCTATGGCTACACCTTC.

This clonotype was detected ten times or more. The chain joins TRBV12-3 or TRBV12-4 to TRBJ2-3, with D tentatively TRBD1 or TRBD2 (6 bases each). The length of the CDR3 is 14 residues. V gave up 7 bases and J gave up 0 bases, with 11 bases separating them. The CDR3 DNA sequence: TGTGCCAGCACGAGGGGGGAAAGCACAGATACGCAGTATTTT. Translating it yields CASTRGESTDTQYF.

This clonotype was seen repeatedly, ten times or more. The CDR3 sequence: CASGRDSSYNEQFF. DNA of the CDR3: TGTGCCAGCGGGCGGGACAGCTCCTACAATGAGCAGTTCTTC. V is TRBV6-5 and J is TRBJ2-1, with a weak D call TRBD1 (7 bases). V lost 8 bases and J 0 bases, leaving 11 bases between the germline ends. Germline values: CDR1 MNHEY, CDR2 SVGAGI. This CDR3 spans 14 amino acids.

In its sample, this clonotype was seen many times. The chain employs TRBV4-3 and TRBJ2-1; TRBD2 matches 7 bases. This CDR3 region has 19 residues. V lost 0 bases to trimming and J lost 1 base; unmatched junction nucleotides: 12. CDR1 and CDR2 from the germline V gene are LGHNA and YSLEER. CDR3 DNA sequence: TGCGCCAGCAGCCAAGATCTTGACCGGGGCGGGGGTTCCTACAATGAGCAGTTCTTC. This translates into CASSQDLDRGGGSYNEQFF.

This clonotype has only a few counts. V is TRBV15 and J is TRBJ2-2; tentative D call: TRBD1 (6 bases). Germline lookup yields CDR1 LNHNV and CDR2 YYDKDF (reference sequence). The V gene lost 6 bases and the J gene lost 4 bases, with 12 bases spanning the gap. This CDR3 comprises 14 residues. The CDR3 reads CATRNTGFTGELFF. Here the CDR3 DNA reads TGTGCCACCAGGAACACAGGGTTCACCGGGGAGCTGTTTTTT.

This clonotype was detected ten times or more. The rearrangement uses TRBV7-2 and TRBJ2-7, with 9 bases lining up with TRBD1. The CDR3 extends over 14 amino acids. Trimming at V came to 3 bases and at J to 4 bases, leaving 4 bases not matched to a gene. From germline, CDR1 is SGHTA and CDR2 FQGNSA. The CDR3 nucleotides are TGTGCCAGCAGCTTCGGGACAGGGTCGTACGAGCAGTACTTC. This encodes CASSFGTGSYEQYF.

This clonotype turned up a few times. V usage is TRBV24-1 and J usage is TRBJ2-2; perhaps TRBD2 as D (7 bases). There are 16 residues in the CDR3. Germline CDR1 and CDR2: KGHDR and SFDVKD. Trimming left V 2 bases short and J 0 bases short, with 9 bases between. The DNA for the CDR3 is TGTGCCACCAGTGATTCGGGGGGCGCGAACACCGGGGAGCTGTTTTTT. This codes for CATSDSGGANTGELFF.

The table lists this clonotype with many counts. J is TRBJ2-1 and V is TRBV5-6, with D maybe TRBD2 (5 bases). Germline V gene data show CDR1 as SGHDT and CDR2 as YYEEEE. CDR3 length: 13 amino acids. Between the trimmed V and J ends, which lost 0 bases and 7 bases, there was a span of 8 bases. For the CDR3, the DNA is TGTGCCAGCAGCTTGGGGAGGCGGAATGAGCAGTTCTTC. Translation gives CASSLGRRNEQFF.

The chain recombines TRBV24-1 with TRBJ2-3; TRBD2 aligns across 8 bases. The length of the CDR3 is 13 residues. Per germline, CDR1 KGHDR and CDR2 SFDVKD. The V gene end was trimmed by 7 bases and the J gene end by 6 bases; junction bases not matched to a gene: 5. CDR3 sequence reads: CATSGGAKDTQYF. CDR3 coding DNA: TGTGCCACCAGCGGGGGGGCCAAGGATACGCAGTATTTT.

Ten or more counts support this clonotype. The gene calls are TRBV5-1 and TRBJ1-6; TRBD1 agrees at 10 bases. This CDR3 comprises 16 residues. Germline V gene sequence: CDR1 SGHRS, CDR2 YFSETQ. The V segment lost 0 bases and the J segment 8 bases; nucleotides outside the gene matches: 5. The CDR3 reads CASSLATGTGDSPLHF. CDR3 sequence (DNA): TGCGCCAGCAGCTTGGCTACCGGGACAGGGGATTCACCCCTCCACTTT.

This clonotype was counted at least ten times. The chain employs TRBV5-1 and TRBJ2-2; 9 nucleotides align to TRBD1. Germline V lookup: CDR1 SGHRS, CDR2 YFSETQ. Trimming took 9 bases from V and 6 from J; bases not matched to a gene: 12. There are 15 residues in the CDR3. This CDR3 reads CATTPGQGSPGELFF. The DNA for the CDR3 is TGCGCCACAACCCCGGGACAGGGCAGTCCCGGGGAGCTGTTTTTT.

This clonotype was seen repeatedly, ten times or more. The rearrangement uses TRBV7-9 and TRBJ1-2; 8 nucleotides match TRBD1. J was trimmed by 4 bases and V by 3 bases; bases with no gene match: 4. The germline CDR1 and CDR2 sequences are SEHNR and FQNEAQ (reference sequence). The CDR3 length is 14 residues. CDR3 nucleotide sequence: TGTGCCAGCAGCTTTCCCGGGACAGGCTATGGCTACACCTTC. It encodes CASSFPGTGYGYTF.

This clonotype has a count of ten or more. V usage is TRBV5-1 and J usage is TRBJ2-2; a weak D match, TRBD2 (7 bases). This CDR3 is built from 17 residues. Trimming pared 4 bases from V and 7 bases from J, leaving 23 bases between. Germline-derived CDR1 and CDR2 are SGHRS and YFSETQ. CDR3 sequence: CASSPTWGGGYDGELFF. Written as DNA, the CDR3 is TGCGCCAGCAGCCCAACCTGGGGGGGCGGTTACGACGGGGAGCTGTTTTTT.

This clonotype was detected ten times or more. The chain uses TRBV7-9 and TRBJ2-5; 7 nucleotides line up with TRBD2. Looked up from germline, CDR1 is SEHNR and CDR2 is FQNEAQ (reference sequence). CDR3 length: 15 residues. The J segment lost 4 bases and the V segment lost 4 bases, leaving 9 bases of the junction unmatched. This CDR3 reads CASSSARGRGETQYF. The CDR3 DNA follows: TGTGCCAGCAGCTCGGCAAGAGGGAGGGGAGAGACCCAGTACTTC. The full variable domain, in which reference TRBV7-9 and TRBJ2-5 provide the parts outside the CDR3, is DTGVSQNPRHKITKRGQNVTFRCDPISEHNRLYWYRQTLGQGPEFLTYFQNEAQLEKSRLLSDRFSAERPKGSFSTLEIQRTEQGDSAMYLCASSSARGRGETQYFGPGTRLLVL.

This clonotype was counted a few times. The CDR3 region has the DNA TGCAGCGTGGCGAAAGGGGGGTTATTAGATGAGCAGTTCTTC. Translated, it gives CSVAKGGLLDEQFF. The genes are TRBV29-1 and TRBJ2-1; D could derive from TRBD1 or TRBD2 (6 bases each). The CDR3 is 14 residues long. Germline CDR1 SQVTM, CDR2 ANQGSEA. The ends were cut back, 6 bases at V and 8 bases at J, with 20 bases in the middle.

The table lists this clonotype with many counts. This chain links TRBV28 with TRBJ2-7; 8 positions match TRBD2. The CDR3 covers 14 residues. Trimming removed 4 bases from V and 3 bases from J; junction bases left unmatched: 5. The germline gives CDR1 MDHEN, CDR2 SYDVKM. For the CDR3, the DNA is TGTGCCAGCAGTTCCGGGGGGGGCCTCTACGAGCAGTACGTC. The encoded protein is CASSSGGGLYEQYV.

At least ten counts were recorded for this clonotype. This chain uses TRBV14 with TRBJ2-7; D gene ambiguous. There are 14 residues in the CDR3. V lost 5 bases and J 6 bases, leaving 17 bases between the germline ends. The germline V gene encodes CDR1 SGHDN and CDR2 FVKESK. The CDR3 loop reads CASSTRPKHPEQYF. CDR3 coding DNA: TGTGCCAGCAGCACGAGGCCCAAGCACCCCGAGCAGTACTTC. The whole variable domain, remainder taken from reference TRBV14 and TRBJ2-7, is EAGVTQFPSHSVIEKGQTVTLRCDPISGHDNLYWYRRVMGKEIKFLLHFVKESKQDESGMPNNRFLAERTGGTYSTLKVQPAELEDSGVYFCASSTRPKHPEQYFGPGTRLTVT.

This clonotype was observed at least ten times. The gene calls are TRBV2 and TRBJ1-6, with no clear D. The V gene's germline CDR1 is SNHLY and CDR2 FYNNEI. Trimming left V 1 base short and J 11 bases short, with 12 bases between. The CDR3 consists of 14 residues. CDR3 nucleotides: TGTGCCAGCAGTGAAGACAGTATTGGTACACCCCTCCACTTT. The encoded protein is CASSEDSIGTPLHF.

The chain carries TRBV6-1 and TRBJ1-1; 7 nucleotides align to TRBD1. V gave up 3 bases and J gave up 0 bases; unmatched junction bases: 10. Per the germline V gene, CDR1 is MNHNS and CDR2 is SASEGT. The CDR3 runs to 17 residues. CDR3 DNA sequence: TGTGCCAGCAGTGACGATCCGGGACAGAGGTTGAACACTGAAGCTTTCTTT. Protein: CASSDDPGQRLNTEAFF.